This T cell receptor (beta chain) was identified in a study of T cells in Graves' hyperthyroidism and ophthalmopathy. Notes on the study in general: Peripheral blood also featured most of the thyroid clonotypes expanded above 0.001. Onset of ophthalmopathy came a median roughly 6 months after the model predicted it.

CDR3 length: 10 amino acids. CDR1 and CDR2 (germline): MGHDK, SYGVNS. V was trimmed by 4 bases and J by 11 bases, leaving 5 bases between them. This clonotype was found many times. Antigen: not known. The CDR3 regions of TCR beta were amplified from RNA transcripts. Carried out on the TCR CDR3, a first-round RT-PCR used the HTBI primer set. TCRdb reprocessed the multiplex PCR reads with MiXCR, giving one entry per CDR3 protein. Of around 620,000 distinct CDR3 sequences in the sample, 35% to 55% were seen once. Clinicians diagnosed patients from clinical symptoms, serum thyroxine and TRAb, thyroid ultrasound and orbital computed tomography.

Sequences were obtained from peripheral blood or thyroid tissue (not recorded which). The genes are TRBV25-1 and TRBJ1-4; no reliable D call. This TCR was sampled from an adult woman with Graves' disease, either hyperthyroidism or ophthalmopathy (not recorded which). Here the CDR3 DNA reads TGTGCCAGCAGTGGGCGGAAACTGTTTTTT. As protein: CASSGRKLFF.